Below, one T cell receptor beta chain is given with its context. This record belongs to a study of blood T cell repertoires in COVID-19. At the level of the study: Nucleic acid was either cDNA or gDNA, and it came from T cells, B-cell-depleted T cells, or PBMCs.

The V gene's germline CDR1 is PRHDT and CDR2 FYEKMQ (reference sequence). The length of the CDR3 is 12 residues. V shed 5 bases and J 7 bases; nucleotides not matched to a gene: 2. Using immunoSEQ multiplex PCR, the repertoire was profiled, and TCRdb retains in-frame clones only, with some absent. The sample holds 160,000 or so clones, around four fifths seen once. The chain is built from TRBV13 and TRBJ1-2, with 9 bases identical to TRBD1. The sample consisted of peripheral blood. This receptor was taken from a human donor in a cohort sampled during active COVID-19. CDR3: CASSRTGAGYTF. CDR3 bases: TGTGCCAGCAGCCGGACAGGGGCTGGCTACACCTTC.